These T cell receptor beta chains were read from a single sample in a study of shared clonotypes between healthy human individuals. TCRdb keeps only in-frame clones here, not all; method: immunoSEQ multiplex PCR. The sample holds 2 million or so clones; 90% to 95% are singletons and the top ten take more than 0.1%. What was sequenced was naive CD4+ T cells sorted from blood. All receptors derive from a man between 18 and 35 years old in good health. CDR3s include the opening cysteine and the closing phenylalanine or tryptophan. Each record gives: V gene, J gene, D gene, CDR3 protein. A D gene is named only where the DNA matches it firmly.

TRBV4-1	TRBJ1-2	TRBD1	CASSQGVGTGGTGHYGYTF
TRBV15	TRBJ2-2	-	CATSRDRRTGLFF
TRBV9	TRBJ1-1	TRBD1	CASGTGGNTEAFF
TRBV28	TRBJ2-1	-	CASSELVNEQFF
TRBV4-3	TRBJ2-2	-	CASSQDHGYGELFF
TRBV7-3	TRBJ2-7	-	CASSHTWNGSYEQYF
TRBV4-3	TRBJ2-7	-	CASSQDQTSEQYF
TRBV6-4	TRBJ1-6	-	CASSAQATSNSPLHF
TRBV10-3	TRBJ2-5	TRBD1	CAIQKTGQETQYF
TRBV6-1	TRBJ2-7	-	CASSAAYGQYF
TRBV19	TRBJ2-7	TRBD1	CASSIQGALAYEQYF
TRBV5-1	TRBJ2-7	TRBD2	CASSYSSGEIYEQYF
TRBV6-6	TRBJ1-2	-	CASGLRTGYGYTF
TRBV5-8	TRBJ2-1	-	CASSSSGPLNYNEQFF
TRBV11-2	TRBJ1-6	-	CASSLDQGWGRGTPLHF
TRBV9	TRBJ1-5	-	CASSVGENQPQHF
TRBV5-1	TRBJ2-5	TRBD1	CASSHRQGETQYF
TRBV28	TRBJ2-1	-	CASTKPGRPFF
TRBV9	TRBJ2-2	TRBD2	CASSVGASGRSNTGELFF
TRBV11-2	TRBJ1-1	-	CASSKGRIIVGGTEAFF
TRBV10-2	TRBJ2-3	TRBD2	CASSSLAGVTDTQYF
TRBV28	TRBJ1-4	-	CASSLTGPDEKLFF
TRBV28	TRBJ2-7	-	CASSLRLRTYEQYF
TRBV2	TRBJ2-3	-	CASRTMDTQYF
TRBV5-1	TRBJ1-5	TRBD1	CASSPDRGGQPQHF
TRBV19	TRBJ2-2	TRBD2	CASTKAGGNGGELFF
TRBV5-1	TRBJ2-7	-	CASSLNTGMEEQYF
TRBV6-5	TRBJ1-3	-	CASLGDANTIYF
TRBV4-3	TRBJ2-7	-	CASSQVALLPYEQYF
TRBV25-1	TRBJ1-2	TRBD1	CASSEQGARGYTF
TRBV19	TRBJ1-2	-	CASGRYGYTF
TRBV6-5	TRBJ1-6	-	CASSSAEGLSPLHF
TRBV6-6	TRBJ2-6	-	CASTLLGDGANVLTF
TRBV7-9	TRBJ2-5	-	CASSLVYRQSYQETQYF
TRBV9	TRBJ1-2	-	CASSPNDGGYGYTF
TRBV7-2	TRBJ2-1	-	CASSLEPGARNEQFF
TRBV6-6	TRBJ1-6	-	CASNKEGGHNSPLHF
TRBV11-2	TRBJ2-7	TRBD2	CASTPTSAISYEQYF
TRBV4-3	TRBJ1-2	TRBD1	CASSQEQGSNYGYTF
TRBV5-1	TRBJ1-3	-	CASSLGGSGNTIYF
TRBV19	TRBJ1-2	-	CASQTGSRYGYTF
TRBV7-9	TRBJ1-5	-	CASSLGWQNSNQPQHF
TRBV27	TRBJ1-5	-	CASSFAGKNQPQHF
TRBV4-1	TRBJ2-4	-	CASSQGLVDIQYF
TRBV11-2	TRBJ2-7	TRBD1	CASSLMGQGPYEQYF
TRBV4-3	TRBJ1-4	TRBD1	CASSHDRGRDEKLFF
TRBV7-9	TRBJ2-3	-	CASSMTPAPDTQYF
TRBV25-1	TRBJ2-4	-	CASSELSTGAKNIQYF
TRBV10-1	TRBJ2-7	-	CASSESGVYEQYF
TRBV10-3	TRBJ2-1	TRBD1	CAISPGQGANEQFF
TRBV28	TRBJ2-7	-	CASSPLGGRFVEQYF
TRBV10-3	TRBJ1-2	-	CAISGAGDGYTF
TRBV7-2	TRBJ2-7	-	CASSLYGGQEEQYF
TRBV6-1	TRBJ1-6	-	CASSEGQSGSPLHF
TRBV7-2	TRBJ1-6	-	CASSLKGSPLHF
TRBV10-3	TRBJ1-4	-	CAISEGANEKLVF
TRBV6-5	TRBJ2-7	-	CASTLYNEQYF
TRBV2	TRBJ2-7	-	CASSGTARSYEQYF
TRBV7-2	TRBJ1-3	-	CASSGGGFGNTIYF